The next 22 T cell receptor beta chains were all read from a single sample in a study of T cell responses to AZD1222 COVID-19 vaccine. Clones were read by immunoSEQ multiplex PCR, and TCRdb kept only the in-frame ones, dropping some. Seen here are 90,000 to 110,000 clones, about 88% observed once, and the top ten hold 17%. The source material was peripheral blood, sampled on day 0 of AZD1222 vaccination. The receptors stem from an adult in good health.

This chain uses TRBV4-2 with TRBJ2-1; tentative D call: TRBD2 (6 bases). CDR3 size: 17 residues. Germline-derived CDR1 and CDR2 are LGHNA and YNFKEQ. V was trimmed by 1 base and J by 7 bases, leaving 20 bases between them. CDR3 nucleotide sequence: TGTGCCAGCAGCCAAGGAAGCCTGGGGGGAGTAATTAATGAGCAGTTCTTC. It yields the protein CASSQGSLGGVINEQFF.

J is TRBJ2-1 and V is TRBV11-2, with 10 bases identical to TRBD2. Germline V gene lookup returns CDR1 SGHAT and CDR2 FQNNGV. CDR3 length: 17 residues. Trimming took 5 bases from V and 7 from J; bases not matched to a gene: 14. The CDR3 loop reads CASSKGLGLAVVNEQFF. CDR3 DNA sequence: TGTGCCAGCAGCAAGGGGTTAGGACTAGCGGTGGTGAATGAGCAGTTCTTC.

The J gene is TRBJ2-3, the V gene TRBV7-9, with 14 bases aligning to TRBD2. The CDR3 extends over 17 amino acids. Germline CDR1 reads SEHNR; CDR2 reads FQNEAQ (reference sequence). J lost 2 bases, V lost 5 bases, and 6 bases had no gene match. The CDR3 reads CASSPGTSGSPTDTQYF. For the CDR3, the DNA is TGTGCCAGCAGCCCTGGGACTAGCGGGAGCCCCACAGATACGCAGTATTTT.

The rearrangement links TRBV11-3 to TRBJ2-1; D unclear. The CDR3 consists of 13 residues. Trimming pared 5 bases from V and 6 bases from J, leaving 11 bases between. CDR1 is SGHNT, CDR2 YENEEA, per germline. CDR3 protein: CASSEGLSNEQFF. The DNA of the CDR3 is TGTGCCAGCAGCGAAGGTCTCTCCAATGAGCAGTTCTTC.

The chain recombines TRBV21-1 with TRBJ2-7. TRBV21-1 is given as a pseudogene. The CDR3 totals 14 residues. CDR3 in amino acids: CASSKACRENEQYV. CDR3 sequence (DNA): TGTGCCAGCAGCAAAGCATGCAGGGAGAACGAGCAGTACGTC.

This clone was counted once. J is TRBJ2-1 and V is TRBV19; 7 nucleotides align to TRBD1. Germline V lookup: CDR1 LNHDA, CDR2 SQIVND (reference sequence). Unmatched junction bases numbered 4, after V lost 2 bases and J lost 12 bases. The CDR3 totals 12 residues. The CDR3 sequence is CASSIISGGQFF. CDR3 sequence (DNA): TGTGCCAGTAGTATAATATCAGGGGGGCAGTTCTTC.

The chain couples TRBV10-3 to TRBJ1-1; no clear D gene. The V gene lost 10 bases and the J gene lost 1 base, with 13 bases spanning the gap. The CDR3 totals 13 residues. Germline V gene lookup returns CDR1 ENHRY and CDR2 SYGVKD. CDR3 in DNA: TGTGCCACCACCCCTTCAGCGAACACTGAAGCTTTCTTT. It encodes CATTPSANTEAFF.

The chain uses TRBV5-1 and TRBJ1-2, with TRBD1 as a possible D gene (6 bases). Trimming cost V 2 bases and J 7 bases, with 12 bases left between them. The CDR3 is 13 residues long. Germline values: CDR1 SGHRS, CDR2 YFSETQ. In DNA, the CDR3 is TGCGCCAGCAGCTTAAAACAGGGTGTTGGCTACACCTTC. It encodes CASSLKQGVGYTF.

Only one count was recorded for this clone. This chain uses TRBV5-4 with TRBJ2-7; D remains ambiguous. Trimming took 4 bases from V and 6 from J, leaving 11 bases between them. Germline loops: CDR1 SGHNT, CDR2 YYREEE (reference sequence). This CDR3 has 12 amino acids. Written as DNA, the CDR3 is TGTGCCAGCAGCCACGCTGGGTGCGAGCAGTACGTC. Its translation: CASSHAGCEQYV.

This clone has more than one count but fewer than ten. V and J are TRBV11-2 and TRBJ2-1; the D gene is possibly TRBD1 (5 bases). Germline CDR1 SGHAT, CDR2 FQNNGV. The CDR3 runs 11 residues. V lost 3 bases and J 9 bases, leaving 6 bases between the germline ends. CDR3 coding DNA: TGTGCCAGCAGCTTGCAGGGTGAGCAGTTCTTC. It yields the protein CASSLQGEQFF.

On this clone: Germline is not matched at one junction end, which may reflect a read error. The chain carries TRBV12-3 or TRBV12-4 and TRBJ1-2; D remains ambiguous. The CDR3 totals 12 residues. This CDR3 reads CAGSLAGYGYTF. The CDR3 region has the DNA TGTGCCGGCAGTTTAGCGGGCTATGGCTACACCTTC.

The V gene is TRBV12-3 or TRBV12-4, the J gene TRBJ1-1, with 7 bases lining up with TRBD1. The length of the CDR3 is 13 residues. V was clipped by 2 bases and J by 11 bases; unmatched bases: 8. This CDR3 reads CASSLTGAAYAFF. The CDR3 DNA follows: TGTGCCAGCAGTTTAACAGGGGCGGCCTACGCTTTCTTT.

The chain links TRBV9 to TRBJ2-3; D perhaps matches TRBD2 (5 bases). V was cut by 0 bases and J by 2 bases, with 7 bases left in between. The CDR3 is 14 amino acids. Looked up from germline, CDR1 is SGDLS and CDR2 is YYNGEE. This CDR3 is CASSVGLLTDTQYF. CDR3 DNA sequence: TGTGCCAGCAGCGTAGGACTACTCACAGATACGCAGTATTTT.

This chain uses TRBV5-4 with TRBJ1-2, with D tentatively TRBD1 (6 bases). Per germline, CDR1 SGHNT and CDR2 YYREEE (reference sequence). The V end was cut by 6 bases, the J end by 6 bases, with 12 bases between. The CDR3 length is 12 residues. The CDR3 DNA sequence: TGTGCCAGCAACGACAGGCTGGATGGCTACACCTTC. Translation: CASNDRLDGYTF.

This sequence joins TRBV11-2 and TRBJ2-2; 7 bases map to TRBD2. The CDR3 loop spans 17 amino acids. The V and J ends lost 3 bases and 1 base, in that order; junction bases with no gene match: 8. The germline gives CDR1 SGHAT, CDR2 FQNNGV. The CDR3 region has the DNA TGTGCCAGCAGCTTTCTCCGGCCTAGCGGGAACACCGGGGAGCTGTTTTTT. Translation gives CASSFLRPSGNTGELFF.

The chain carries TRBV27 and TRBJ2-7; 15 bases align to TRBD2. Germline values: CDR1 MNHEY, CDR2 SMNVEV (reference sequence). This CDR3 spans 18 amino acids. V was pared by 3 bases and J by 7 bases, with 13 bases of the junction left unmatched. The CDR3 DNA is TGTGCCAGCAGTTTTTCGCCCCCCGGGACTAGCGGGGGGTATGAGCAGTACTTC. The encoded protein is CASSFSPPGTSGGYEQYF.

The rearrangement uses TRBV5-1 and TRBJ2-1; D is ambiguous. The V end was cut by 0 bases, the J end by 2 bases, with 9 bases between. This CDR3 comprises 15 residues. The germline gives CDR1 SGHRS, CDR2 YFSETQ. The CDR3 region has the DNA TGCGCCAGCAGCTTGGGGAGCGCGACCTACAATGAGCAGTTCTTC. Its protein is CASSLGSATYNEQFF.

Of note for this clone: At the DNA level, this CDR3 is encoded by other sequences in the same sample as well. The chain employs TRBV5-5 and TRBJ1-1; perhaps TRBD1 as D (6 bases). The V end lost 0 bases, the J end lost 6 bases, and 12 bases lay between the germline ends. CDR3 length equals 14 residues. Germline lookup yields CDR1 SGHKS and CDR2 YYEKEE (reference sequence). This CDR3 is CASSLGWGAAEAFF. The CDR3 nucleotides are TGTGCCAGCAGCTTGGGATGGGGGGCCGCTGAAGCTTTCTTT.

The rearrangement uses TRBV5-4 and TRBJ2-1; TRBD2 might be the D (6 bases). CDR3 length equals 17 residues. Germline assignment: CDR1 SGHNT and CDR2 YYREEE (reference sequence). Trimming left V 4 bases short and J 7 bases short, with 24 bases between. The CDR3 nucleotides read TGTGCCAGCAGCCCACTTTCGGGCGTCGCGGGAAGGAATGAGCAGTTCTTC. Translation gives CASSPLSGVAGRNEQFF. Drawing the rest from reference TRBV5-4 and TRBJ2-1, the complete variable domain is ETGVTQSPTHLIKTRGQQVTLRCSSQSGHNTVSWYQQALGQGPQFIFQYYREEENGRGNFPPRFSGLQFPNYSSELNVNALELDDSALYLCASSPLSGVAGRNEQFFGPGTRLTVL.

The chain couples TRBV9 to TRBJ2-5; 10 bases are a match to TRBD2. Germline V gene sequence: CDR1 SGDLS, CDR2 YYNGEE. V was clipped by 2 bases and J by 2 bases; unmatched bases: 6. The CDR3 runs 16 residues. This CDR3 reads CASSVGLAVIQETQYF. The CDR3, as DNA: TGTGCCAGCAGCGTCGGACTAGCGGTGATTCAAGAGACCCAGTACTTC.

The chain couples TRBV5-1 to TRBJ2-5; D might be TRBD1 or TRBD2, each matching 5 bases. The V gene lost 4 bases and the J gene lost 2 bases, with 12 bases spanning the gap. CDR1 SGHRS and CDR2 YFSETQ come from the germline V gene. The CDR3 is 14 amino acids. CDR3 DNA: TGCGCCAGCAGCCCGGGGCCTGATCAAGAGACCCAGTACTTC. Its translation: CASSPGPDQETQYF.

V and J are TRBV20-1 and TRBJ1-5, with D possibly matching TRBD1 (5 bases). V lost 3 bases to trimming and J lost 4 bases, with 13 bases between them. This CDR3 contains 14 residues. Per the germline V gene, CDR1 is DFQATT and CDR2 is SNEGSKA (reference sequence). In nucleotides, the CDR3 is TGCAGTGCTAGTGGGACTGGGGTTAATCAGCCCCAGCATTTT. Residues: CSASGTGVNQPQHF.